The sequence of this T cell receptor (beta chain) was determined in a study of PD-1 blockade in classical Hodgkin lymphoma. Documented time point: cycle 4 day 1 (C4D1), after less than 7 weeks of nivolumab. All patients experienced relapse after autologous stem cell transplantation, and brentuximab vedotin exposure was variable. CDR1 and CDR2 (germline): MNHEY, SMNVEV (reference sequence). The V gene lost 8 bases and the J gene lost 0 bases, with 8 bases spanning the gap. The CDR3 is 12 amino acids. Some clones are missing from TCRdb's copy, which holds only in-frame ones; the method was immunoSEQ multiplex PCR. The data hold around 50,000 clones, with about three quarters observed a single time.

This specimen consisted of peripheral blood mononuclear cells (PBMCs), obtained before the fourth cycle of nivolumab. This sequence was found in a human donor with classical Hodgkin lymphoma. V is TRBV27 and J is TRBJ2-7; D is uncertain. CDR3 amino acids: CASFASSYEQYF. As DNA, the CDR3 is TGTGCCAGCTTTGCCAGCTCCTACGAGCAGTACTTC.